The TCR beta chain under discussion was sequenced for a study of vaccination and CD4 T cells after COVID-19. Cultured CD4+ T cell DNA underwent sequencing with the Oncomine TCR Beta short-read assay. TCRdb reprocessed the PCR reads with MiXCR, giving one entry per CDR3 protein. The table has under 9,500 distinct CDR3 sequences, 50% to 65% seen once; the top ten hold more than 7%. The treatment denotes: approximately nine-day PBMC culture with coronavirus spike peptide pools or control peptides (ViraFEST assay). In the case of this clonotype: Its antigen is unidentified.

V was cut by 5 bases and J by 0 bases, with 7 bases left in between. The CDR3 sequence is 13 residues long. Looked up from germline, CDR1 is SGHTA and CDR2 is FQGNSA. Sequencing was done on a sample of CD4+ T cells from blood, cultured in vitro. This receptor was taken from a human donor who had recovered from COVID-19. The chain uses TRBV7-2 and TRBJ2-5; unclear D gene. CDR3 in DNA: TGTGCCAGCAGCCGTGACCACCAAGAGACCCAGTACTTC. It specifies CASSRDHQETQYF.